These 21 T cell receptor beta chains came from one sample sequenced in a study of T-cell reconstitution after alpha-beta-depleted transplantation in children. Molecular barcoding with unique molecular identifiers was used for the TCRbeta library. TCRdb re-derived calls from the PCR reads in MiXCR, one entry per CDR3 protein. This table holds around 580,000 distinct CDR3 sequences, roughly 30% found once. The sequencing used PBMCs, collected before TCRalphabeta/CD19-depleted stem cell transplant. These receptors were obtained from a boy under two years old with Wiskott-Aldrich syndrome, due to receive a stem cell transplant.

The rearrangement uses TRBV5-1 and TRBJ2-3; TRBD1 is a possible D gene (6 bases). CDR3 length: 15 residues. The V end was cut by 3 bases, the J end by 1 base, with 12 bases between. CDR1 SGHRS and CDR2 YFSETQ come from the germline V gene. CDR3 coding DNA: TGCGCCAGCAGCTACGGGACACCCGGCACAGATACGCAGTATTTT. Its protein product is CASSYGTPGTDTQYF.

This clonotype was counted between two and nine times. CDR3 coding DNA: TGCAGTGCTCGGACAGGGGGGAACAATCAGCCCCAGCATTTT. It specifies CSARTGGNNQPQHF. The J gene is TRBJ1-5, the V gene TRBV20-1, with TRBD1 identical over 10 bases. Germline lookup yields CDR1 DFQATT and CDR2 SNEGSKA (reference sequence). CDR3 length: 14 amino acids. The junction had 4 bases not matched to a gene; V was cut back by 5 bases and J by 3 bases.

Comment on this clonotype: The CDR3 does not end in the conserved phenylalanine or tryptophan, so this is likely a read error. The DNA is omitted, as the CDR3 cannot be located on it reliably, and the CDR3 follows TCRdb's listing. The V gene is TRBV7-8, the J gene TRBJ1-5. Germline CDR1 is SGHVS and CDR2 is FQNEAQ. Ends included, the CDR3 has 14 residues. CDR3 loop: CASSLALGYQPQHH.

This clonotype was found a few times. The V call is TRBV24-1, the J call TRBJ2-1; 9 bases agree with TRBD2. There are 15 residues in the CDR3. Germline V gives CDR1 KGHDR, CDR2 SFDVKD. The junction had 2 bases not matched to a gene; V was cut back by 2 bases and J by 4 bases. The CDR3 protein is CATSDSGLAYNEQFF. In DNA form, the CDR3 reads TGTGCCACCAGTGATTCCGGACTAGCGTACAATGAGCAGTTCTTC.

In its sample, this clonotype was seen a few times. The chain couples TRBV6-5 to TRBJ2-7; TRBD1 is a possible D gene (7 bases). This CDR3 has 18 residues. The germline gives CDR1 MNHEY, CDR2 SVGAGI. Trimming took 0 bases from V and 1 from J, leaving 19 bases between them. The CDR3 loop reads CASSYSWRGLPSSYEQYF. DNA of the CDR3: TGTGCCAGCAGTTACTCGTGGAGGGGGCTCCCTAGTTCCTACGAGCAGTACTTC.

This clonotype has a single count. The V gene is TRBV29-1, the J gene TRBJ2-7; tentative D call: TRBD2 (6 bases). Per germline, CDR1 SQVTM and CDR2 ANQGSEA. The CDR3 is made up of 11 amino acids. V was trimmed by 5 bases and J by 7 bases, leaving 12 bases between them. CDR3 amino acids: CSVSAGWEQYF. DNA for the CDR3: TGCAGCGTTAGTGCGGGGTGGGAGCAGTACTTC.

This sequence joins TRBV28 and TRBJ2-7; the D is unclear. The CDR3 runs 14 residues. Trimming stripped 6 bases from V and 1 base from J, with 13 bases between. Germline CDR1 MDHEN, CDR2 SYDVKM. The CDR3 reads CASRPRTVSYEQYF. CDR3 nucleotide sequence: TGTGCCAGCAGACCCAGGACGGTATCCTACGAGCAGTACTTC. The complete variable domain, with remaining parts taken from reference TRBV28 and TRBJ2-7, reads DVKVTQSSRYLVKRTGEKVFLECVQDMDHENMFWYRQDPGLGLRLIYFSYDVKMKEKGDIPEGYSVSREKKERFSLILESASTNQTSMYLCASRPRTVSYEQYFGPGTRLTVT.

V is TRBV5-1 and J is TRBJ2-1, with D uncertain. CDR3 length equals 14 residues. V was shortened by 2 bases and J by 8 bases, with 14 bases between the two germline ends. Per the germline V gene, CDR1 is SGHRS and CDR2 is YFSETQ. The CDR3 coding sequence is TGCGCCAGCAGCTTTCGGATAGGGAATTATGAGCAGTTCTTC. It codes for CASSFRIGNYEQFF.

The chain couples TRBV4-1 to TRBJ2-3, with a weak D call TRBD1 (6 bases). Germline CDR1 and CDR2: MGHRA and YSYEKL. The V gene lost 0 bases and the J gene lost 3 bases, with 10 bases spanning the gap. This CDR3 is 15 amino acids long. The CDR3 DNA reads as TGCGCCAGCAGCCAAGAGTGGACAGCAACAGATACGCAGTATTTT. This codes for CASSQEWTATDTQYF.

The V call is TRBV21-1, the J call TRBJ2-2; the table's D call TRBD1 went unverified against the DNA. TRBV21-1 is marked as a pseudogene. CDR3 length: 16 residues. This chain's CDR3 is CASSIHDRGGTGELFF. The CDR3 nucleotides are TGTGCCAGCAGCATTCATGACAGGGGAGGCACCGGGGAGCTGTTTTTT.

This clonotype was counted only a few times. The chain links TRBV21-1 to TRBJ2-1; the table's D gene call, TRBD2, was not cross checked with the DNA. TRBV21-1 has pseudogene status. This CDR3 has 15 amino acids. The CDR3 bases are TGTGCCAGCAATATAGCGGGAGGGTCCAACAATGAGCAGTTCTTC. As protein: CASNIAGGSNNEQFF.

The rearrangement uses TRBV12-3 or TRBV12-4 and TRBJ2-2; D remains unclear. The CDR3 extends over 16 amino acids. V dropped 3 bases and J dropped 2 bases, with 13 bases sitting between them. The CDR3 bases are TGTGCCAGCAGTTTCGGAATACCCCCCAACACCGGGGAGCTGTTTTTT. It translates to CASSFGIPPNTGELFF.

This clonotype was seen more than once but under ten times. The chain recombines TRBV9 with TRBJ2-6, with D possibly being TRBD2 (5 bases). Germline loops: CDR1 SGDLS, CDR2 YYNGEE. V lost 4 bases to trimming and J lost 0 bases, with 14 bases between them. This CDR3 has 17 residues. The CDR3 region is CASSPRTGNSGANVLTF. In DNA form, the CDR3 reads TGTGCCAGCAGCCCGCGGACGGGAAACTCTGGGGCCAACGTCCTGACTTTC.

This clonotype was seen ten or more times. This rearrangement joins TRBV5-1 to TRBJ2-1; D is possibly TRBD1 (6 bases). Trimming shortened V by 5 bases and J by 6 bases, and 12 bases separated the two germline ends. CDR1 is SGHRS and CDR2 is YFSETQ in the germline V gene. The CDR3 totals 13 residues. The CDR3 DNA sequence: TGCGCCAGCAGTGGGAACAGGGTCAATGAGCAGTTCTTC. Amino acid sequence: CASSGNRVNEQFF.

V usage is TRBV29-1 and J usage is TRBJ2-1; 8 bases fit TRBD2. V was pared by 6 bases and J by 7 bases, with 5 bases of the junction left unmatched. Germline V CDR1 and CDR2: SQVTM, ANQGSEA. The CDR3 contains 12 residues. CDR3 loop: CSVDSGGNEQFF. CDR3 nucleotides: TGCAGCGTGGACTCGGGGGGGAATGAGCAGTTCTTC.

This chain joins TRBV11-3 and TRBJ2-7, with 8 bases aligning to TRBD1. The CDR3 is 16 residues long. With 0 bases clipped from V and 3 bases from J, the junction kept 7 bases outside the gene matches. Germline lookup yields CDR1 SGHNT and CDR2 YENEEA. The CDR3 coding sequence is TGTGCCAGCAGCTTAGATCTCGCCACAGGGGGCTACGAGCAGTACTTC. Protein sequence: CASSLDLATGGYEQYF.

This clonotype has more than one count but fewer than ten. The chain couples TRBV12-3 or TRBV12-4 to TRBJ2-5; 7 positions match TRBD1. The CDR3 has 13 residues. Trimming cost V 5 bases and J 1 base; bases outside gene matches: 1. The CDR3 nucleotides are TGTGCCAGCAGTGACAGGGCCCAAGAGACCCAGTACTTC. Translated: CASSDRAQETQYF.

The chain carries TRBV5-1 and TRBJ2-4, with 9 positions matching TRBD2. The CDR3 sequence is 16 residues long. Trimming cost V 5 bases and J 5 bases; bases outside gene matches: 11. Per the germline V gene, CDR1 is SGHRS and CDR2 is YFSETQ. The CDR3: CASSNAGGPEENIQYF. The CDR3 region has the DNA TGCGCCAGCAGTAACGCGGGAGGGCCTGAGGAAAACATTCAGTACTTC.

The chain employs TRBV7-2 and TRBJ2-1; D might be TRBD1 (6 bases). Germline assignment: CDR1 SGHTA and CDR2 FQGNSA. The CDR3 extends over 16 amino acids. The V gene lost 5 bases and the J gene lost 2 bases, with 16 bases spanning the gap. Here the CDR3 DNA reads TGTGCCAGCAGCCCAAGAACAGGGTACCCCTACAATGAGCAGTTCTTC. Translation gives CASSPRTGYPYNEQFF.

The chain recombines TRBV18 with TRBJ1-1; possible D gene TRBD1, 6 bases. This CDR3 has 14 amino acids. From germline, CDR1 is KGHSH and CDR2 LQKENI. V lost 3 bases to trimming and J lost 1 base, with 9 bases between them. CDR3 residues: CASSPIRGNTEAFF. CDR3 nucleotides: TGTGCCAGCTCACCCATCAGGGGGAACACTGAAGCTTTCTTT.

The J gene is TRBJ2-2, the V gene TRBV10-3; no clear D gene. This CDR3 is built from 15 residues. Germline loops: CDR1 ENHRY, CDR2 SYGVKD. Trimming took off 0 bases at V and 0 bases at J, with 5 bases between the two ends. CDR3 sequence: CAISESGTNTGELFF. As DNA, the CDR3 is TGTGCCATCAGTGAGTCAGGGACGAACACCGGGGAGCTGTTTTTT.